Shown below are 11 T cell receptor beta chains from a single sample sequenced in a study of T cell changes during pregnancy in multiple sclerosis. TCRdb's copy holds only in-frame clones and misses some; the assay was immunoSEQ multiplex PCR. The top ten hold 2% to 2.5% of the sample, which has tens of thousands of clones, around 92% seen once. The sample was peripheral blood, taken in the first trimester of pregnancy. These receptors were collected from a female donor with multiple sclerosis, enrolled in a pregnancy study.

V gene TRBV4-1 combines with J gene TRBJ2-1; possible D gene TRBD2, 6 bases. The CDR3 is 13 amino acids. Germline CDR1 and CDR2: MGHRA and YSYEKL. The V and J ends lost 0 bases and 12 bases respectively, with 12 bases between them. CDR3 region: CASSQDGRGWQFF. The CDR3 region has the DNA TGCGCCAGCAGCCAAGATGGGCGGGGATGGCAGTTCTTC.

The rearrangement uses TRBV4-1 and TRBJ1-1; tentatively, D is TRBD1 (5 bases). V lost 4 bases, J lost 4 bases, and 13 bases lay in between. Germline V CDR1 and CDR2: MGHRA, YSYEKL. CDR3 length equals 14 residues. The CDR3 reads CASSRSGGVTEAFF. CDR3 in DNA: TGCGCCAGCAGCCGGAGCGGGGGTGTCACTGAAGCTTTCTTT.

This clone was counted once. V and J are TRBV5-1 and TRBJ2-7; no reliable D call. The CDR3 totals 14 residues. Germline-derived CDR1 and CDR2 are SGHRS and YFSETQ. V dropped 6 bases and J dropped 0 bases, with 13 bases sitting between them. Here the CDR3 DNA reads TGCGCCAGCATCCCCCAGCCGGGCTCCTACGAGCAGTACTTC. Its protein product is CASIPQPGSYEQYF.

The chain has TRBV2 and TRBJ2-5; TRBD1 is a possible D gene (7 bases). This CDR3 region has 14 residues. Germline CDR1 and CDR2: SNHLY and FYNNEI. V shed 6 bases and J shed 3 bases, with 14 bases lying between them. CDR3 residues: CASRRQGGEETQYF. CDR3 sequence (DNA): TGTGCCAGCAGACGGCAGGGGGGCGAAGAGACCCAGTACTTC. The full variable domain, completed using reference TRBV2 and TRBJ2-5, is EPEVTQTPSHQVTQMGQEVILRCVPISNHLYFYWYRQILGQKVEFLVSFYNNEISEKSEIFDDQFSVERPDGSNFTLKIRSTKLEDSAMYFCASRRQGGEETQYFGPGTRLLVL.

The rearrangement links TRBV12-5 to TRBJ2-1, with 14 bases lining up with TRBD2. Germline CDR1 and CDR2: LGHNT and FRNRAP. CDR3 length: 17 residues. The trim removed 2 bases at V and 6 bases at J, leaving 6 bases unmatched. In DNA, the CDR3 is TGTGCTAGTGGTTTGACCCCCGGGACTAGCGGGAGCAATGAGCAGTTCTTC. As protein: CASGLTPGTSGSNEQFF. The full variable domain, rest sourced from reference TRBV12-5 and TRBJ2-1, is DARVTQTPRHKVTEMGQEVTMRCQPILGHNTVFWYRQTMMQGLELLAYFRNRAPLDDSGMPKDRFSAEMPDATLATLKIQPSEPRDSAVYFCASGLTPGTSGSNEQFFGPGTRLTVL.

The sample holds a few counts of this clone. The chain links TRBV28 to TRBJ1-1; D is unresolved. In germline, CDR1 is MDHEN, CDR2 SYDVKM. Trimming cost V 4 bases and J 3 bases, with 12 bases left between them. This CDR3 is 14 amino acids long. CDR3 nucleotides: TGTGCCAGCAGTTCCAGAGGACTAGACACTGAAGCTTTCTTT. Encoded protein: CASSSRGLDTEAFF.

The count of this clone is one. This chain uses TRBV18 with TRBJ2-5, with TRBD2 identical over 9 bases. This CDR3 has 17 amino acids. J gave up 4 bases and V 3 bases, and 12 bases lay outside the gene matches. CDR1 and CDR2 (germline): KGHSH, LQKENI. CDR3 DNA: TGTGCCAGCTCACCCTATAGCGGGAGAGGCTTATCAGAGACCCAGTACTTC. Amino acid sequence: CASSPYSGRGLSETQYF.

This chain uses TRBV7-8 with TRBJ1-1; D is possibly TRBD1 (6 bases). In germline, CDR1 is SGHVS, CDR2 FQNEAQ. V was cut by 8 bases and J by 1 base, with 17 bases left in between. The CDR3 runs 15 residues. As DNA, the CDR3 is TGTGCCAGCGGTCAGGGGACTAGTCCGAACACTGAAGCTTTCTTT. Its translation is CASGQGTSPNTEAFF.

This chain connects TRBV5-4 to TRBJ2-2; TRBD2 aligns across 7 bases. CDR3 length equals 18 residues. In germline, CDR1 is SGHNT, CDR2 YYREEE (reference sequence). J gave up 2 bases and V 0 bases, and 10 bases lay outside the gene matches. The DNA for the CDR3 is TGTGCCAGCAGCTTGGGGACTAGACCCACGCTAAACACCGGGGAGCTGTTTTTT. Protein: CASSLGTRPTLNTGELFF.

The CDR3: CASRTTDEAFF. In nucleotides, the CDR3 is TGTGCCAGTAGGACGACAGATGAAGCTTTCTTT. This chain links TRBV19 with TRBJ1-1, with D perhaps matching TRBD1 (5 bases). V shed 6 bases and J shed 7 bases, with 9 bases lying between them. This CDR3 is 11 amino acids long. In germline, CDR1 is LNHDA, CDR2 SQIVND (reference sequence).

V usage is TRBV2 and J usage is TRBJ2-3, with a tentative D call TRBD2 (5 bases). From germline, CDR1 is SNHLY and CDR2 FYNNEI. Trimming removed 2 bases from V and 4 bases from J, with 13 bases in between. The CDR3 runs to 15 residues. The CDR3 sequence is CASSELDFTADTQYF. The CDR3 region has the DNA TGTGCCAGCAGTGAATTGGACTTTACGGCAGATACGCAGTATTTT.